The entry below describes one T cell receptor beta chain. The antigen remains undetermined. The use of a sample-barcoded 5' primer and a J-beta primer mix characterized a second PCR of roughly 6 to 12 cycles. Tags on each cDNA molecule came from a template-switch adaptor with 12 random nucleotides. CDR3-containing paired-end reads numbering at least 3 million came from each sample. MiXCR, applied by TCRdb to the 5' RACE reads, yields one record per CDR3 protein. The top ten clones hold 5% to 7% of a sample with over 1,200,000 distinct CDR3 sequences, 59% of them seen once. Trimming pared 3 bases from V and 0 bases from J, leaving 15 bases between. CDR3 length: 17 amino acids. The data originate from a study of blood T cells in healthy people across ages. Study-wide points: When set beside aged donors, long-lived donors presented more naive CD4+ cells and higher diversity.

Sequencing used blood. The TCR sequence derives from a man aged 18 to 30 in good health. The chain employs TRBV12-3 or TRBV12-4 and TRBJ1-5, with D unclear. CDR3 coding DNA: TGTGCCAGCAGTTTTTTTCGGGAGTCACCTAGCAATCAGCCCCAGCATTTT. This encodes CASSFFRESPSNQPQHF.